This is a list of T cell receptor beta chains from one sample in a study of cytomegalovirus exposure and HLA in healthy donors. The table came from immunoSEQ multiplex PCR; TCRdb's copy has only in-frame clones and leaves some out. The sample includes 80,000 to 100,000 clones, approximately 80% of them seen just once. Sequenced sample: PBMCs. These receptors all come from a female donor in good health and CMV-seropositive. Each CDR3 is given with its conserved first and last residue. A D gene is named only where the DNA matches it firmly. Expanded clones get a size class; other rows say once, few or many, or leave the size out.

CDR3 protein: CSVTSGRAREQYF; V gene: TRBV29-1; J gene: TRBJ2-7; clone size: NA; D gene: TRBD2
CDR3 protein: CASVRGTEAFF; V gene: TRBV5-1; J gene: TRBJ1-1; clone size: once; D gene: NA
CDR3 protein: CASSLRAGAGNTIYF; V gene: TRBV5-1; J gene: TRBJ1-3; clone size: NA; D gene: NA
CDR3 protein: CASSEARGSTGELFF; V gene: TRBV6-1; J gene: TRBJ2-2; clone size: few; D gene: NA
CDR3 protein: CASSLVPSGFSYEQYF; V gene: TRBV11-2; J gene: TRBJ2-7; clone size: once; D gene: TRBD2
CDR3 protein: CASSLPRDRGHEQYF; V gene: TRBV5-4; J gene: NA; clone size: NA; D gene: TRBD1
CDR3 protein: CASSEEVTGVTEAFF; V gene: TRBV2; J gene: TRBJ1-1; clone size: NA; D gene: TRBD1
CDR3 protein: CASSPWPGTEAFF; V gene: TRBV5-6; J gene: TRBJ1-1; clone size: NA; D gene: NA
CDR3 protein: CASSRIGGPIDTQYF; V gene: TRBV7-9; J gene: TRBJ2-3; clone size: NA; D gene: NA
CDR3 protein: CASSLSPSWRESDEQYF; V gene: TRBV28; J gene: TRBJ2-7; clone size: NA; D gene: TRBD2
CDR3 protein: CASSRQGDGYTF; V gene: TRBV6-6; J gene: TRBJ1-2; clone size: few; D gene: TRBD1
CDR3 protein: CATRVSGRAGGEQFF; V gene: TRBV21-1; J gene: TRBJ2-1; clone size: NA; D gene: NA
CDR3 protein: CASSPNRGQLDTEAFF; V gene: TRBV28; J gene: TRBJ1-1; clone size: NA; D gene: TRBD1
CDR3 protein: CASSPGVATSSYEQYF; V gene: TRBV11-2; J gene: TRBJ2-7; clone size: NA; D gene: NA
CDR3 protein: CASSESGLGFHTQYF; V gene: TRBV25-1; J gene: TRBJ2-3; clone size: NA; D gene: TRBD2
CDR3 protein: CASSEPSGRPDSYEQYF; V gene: TRBV9; J gene: TRBJ2-7; clone size: NA; D gene: TRBD2
CDR3 protein: CASSEREGTLAKNIQYF; V gene: TRBV6-1; J gene: TRBJ2-4; clone size: few; D gene: NA
CDR3 protein: CASSSGVGGRRETQYF; V gene: TRBV7-2; J gene: TRBJ2-5; clone size: NA; D gene: TRBD2
CDR3 protein: CASREGQINEKLFF; V gene: TRBV2; J gene: TRBJ1-4; clone size: NA; D gene: TRBD1
CDR3 protein: CSAARGRGDYGYTF; V gene: TRBV29-1; J gene: TRBJ1-2; clone size: NA; D gene: NA
CDR3 protein: CASSSAGGSWQPQHF; V gene: TRBV27; J gene: TRBJ1-5; clone size: NA; D gene: TRBD1
CDR3 protein: CASTRPQSGEKLFF; V gene: TRBV2; J gene: TRBJ1-4; clone size: NA; D gene: NA
CDR3 protein: CASLAREQFF; V gene: TRBV2; J gene: TRBJ2-1; clone size: NA; D gene: NA
CDR3 protein: CASSYGGSYEQYF; V gene: TRBV6-6; J gene: TRBJ2-7; clone size: few; D gene: NA
CDR3 protein: CAISESLWGRANEKLFF; V gene: TRBV10-3; J gene: TRBJ1-4; clone size: NA; D gene: NA
CDR3 protein: CASSFYTGGPNEKLFF; V gene: TRBV27; J gene: TRBJ1-4; clone size: NA; D gene: TRBD1